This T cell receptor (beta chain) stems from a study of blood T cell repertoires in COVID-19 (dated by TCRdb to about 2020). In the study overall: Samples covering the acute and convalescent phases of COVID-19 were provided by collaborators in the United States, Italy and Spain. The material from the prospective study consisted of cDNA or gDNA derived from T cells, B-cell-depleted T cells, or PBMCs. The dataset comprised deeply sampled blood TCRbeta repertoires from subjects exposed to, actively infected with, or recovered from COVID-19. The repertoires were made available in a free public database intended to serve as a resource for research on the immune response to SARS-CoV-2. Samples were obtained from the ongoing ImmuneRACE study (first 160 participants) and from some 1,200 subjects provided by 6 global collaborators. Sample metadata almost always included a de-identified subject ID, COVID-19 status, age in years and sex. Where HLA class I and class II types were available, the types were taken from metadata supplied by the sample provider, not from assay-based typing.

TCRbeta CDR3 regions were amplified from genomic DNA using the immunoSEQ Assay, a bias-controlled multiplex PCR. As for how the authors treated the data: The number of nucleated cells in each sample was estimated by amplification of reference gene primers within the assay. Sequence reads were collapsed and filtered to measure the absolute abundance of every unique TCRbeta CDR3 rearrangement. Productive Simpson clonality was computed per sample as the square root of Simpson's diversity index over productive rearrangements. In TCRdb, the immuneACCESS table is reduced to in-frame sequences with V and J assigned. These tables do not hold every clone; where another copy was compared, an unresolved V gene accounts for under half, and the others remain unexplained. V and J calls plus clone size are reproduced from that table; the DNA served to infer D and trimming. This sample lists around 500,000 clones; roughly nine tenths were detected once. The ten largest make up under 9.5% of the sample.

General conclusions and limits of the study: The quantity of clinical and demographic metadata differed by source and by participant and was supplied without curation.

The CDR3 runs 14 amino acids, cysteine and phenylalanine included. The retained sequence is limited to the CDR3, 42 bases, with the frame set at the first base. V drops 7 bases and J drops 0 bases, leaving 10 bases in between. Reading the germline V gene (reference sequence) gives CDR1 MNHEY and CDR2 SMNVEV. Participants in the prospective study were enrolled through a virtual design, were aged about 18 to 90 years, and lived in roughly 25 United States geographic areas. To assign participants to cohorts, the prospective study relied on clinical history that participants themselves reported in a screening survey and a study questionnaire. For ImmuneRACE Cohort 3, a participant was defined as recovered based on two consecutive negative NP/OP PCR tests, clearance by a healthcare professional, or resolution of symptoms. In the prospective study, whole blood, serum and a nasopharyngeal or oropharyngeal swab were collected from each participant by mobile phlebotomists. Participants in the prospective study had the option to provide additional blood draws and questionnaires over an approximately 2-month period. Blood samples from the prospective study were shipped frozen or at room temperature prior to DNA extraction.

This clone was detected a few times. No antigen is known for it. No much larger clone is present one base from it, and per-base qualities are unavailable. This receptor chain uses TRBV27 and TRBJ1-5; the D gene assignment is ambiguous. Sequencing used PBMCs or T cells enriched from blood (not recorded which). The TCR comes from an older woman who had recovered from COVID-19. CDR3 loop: CASKLLDSNQPQHF. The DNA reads TGTGCCAGCAAGCTTTTAGATAGCAATCAGCCCCAGCATTTT.